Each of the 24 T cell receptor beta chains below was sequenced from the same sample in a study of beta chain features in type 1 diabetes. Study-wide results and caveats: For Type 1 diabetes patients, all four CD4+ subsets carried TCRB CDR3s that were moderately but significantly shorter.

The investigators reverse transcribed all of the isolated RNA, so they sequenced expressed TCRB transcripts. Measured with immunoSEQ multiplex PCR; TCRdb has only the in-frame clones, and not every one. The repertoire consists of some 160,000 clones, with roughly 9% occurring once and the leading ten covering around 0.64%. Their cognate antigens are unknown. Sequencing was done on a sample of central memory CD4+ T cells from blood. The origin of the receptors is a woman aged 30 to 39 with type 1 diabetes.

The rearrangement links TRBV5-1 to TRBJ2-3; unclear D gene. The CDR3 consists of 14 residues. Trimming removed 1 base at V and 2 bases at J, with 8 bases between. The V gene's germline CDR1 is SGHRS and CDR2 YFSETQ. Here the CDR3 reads CASSLTTDTDTQYF. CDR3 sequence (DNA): TGCGCCAGCAGCTTGACGACTGACACAGATACGCAGTATTTT.

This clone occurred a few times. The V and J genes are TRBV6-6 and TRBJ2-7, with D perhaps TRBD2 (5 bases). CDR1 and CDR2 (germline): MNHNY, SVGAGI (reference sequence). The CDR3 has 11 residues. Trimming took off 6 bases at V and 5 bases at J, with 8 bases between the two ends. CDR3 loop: CASSPSHEQYF. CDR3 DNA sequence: TGTGCCAGCAGCCCTAGCCACGAGCAGTACTTC.

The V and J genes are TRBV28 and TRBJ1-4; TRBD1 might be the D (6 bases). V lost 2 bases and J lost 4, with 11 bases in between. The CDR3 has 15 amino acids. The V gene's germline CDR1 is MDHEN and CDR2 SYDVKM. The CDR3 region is CASSLPGGGNEKLFF. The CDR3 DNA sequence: TGTGCCAGCAGTTTACCGGGAGGGGGTAATGAAAAACTGTTTTTT.

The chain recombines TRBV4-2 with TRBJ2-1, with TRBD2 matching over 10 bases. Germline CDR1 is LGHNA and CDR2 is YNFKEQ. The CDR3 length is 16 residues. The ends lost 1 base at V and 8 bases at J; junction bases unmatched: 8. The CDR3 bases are TGTGCCAGCAGCCAAGTCACCGCTAGCGGGAGTCATGAGCAGTTCTTC. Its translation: CASSQVTASGSHEQFF.

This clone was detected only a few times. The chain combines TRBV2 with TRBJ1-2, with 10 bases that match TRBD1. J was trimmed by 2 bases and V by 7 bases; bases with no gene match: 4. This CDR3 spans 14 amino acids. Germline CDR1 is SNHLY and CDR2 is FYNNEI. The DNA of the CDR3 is TGTGCCAGCATCCCGGGACAGGGGAACTATGGCTACACCTTC. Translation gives CASIPGQGNYGYTF.

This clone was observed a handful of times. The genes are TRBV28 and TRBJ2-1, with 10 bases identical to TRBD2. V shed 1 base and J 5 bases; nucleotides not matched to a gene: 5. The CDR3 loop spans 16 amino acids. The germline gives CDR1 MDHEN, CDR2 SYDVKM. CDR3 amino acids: CASSLYSGLADNEQFF. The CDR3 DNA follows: TGTGCCAGCAGTTTATACTCCGGACTAGCGGACAATGAGCAGTTCTTC.

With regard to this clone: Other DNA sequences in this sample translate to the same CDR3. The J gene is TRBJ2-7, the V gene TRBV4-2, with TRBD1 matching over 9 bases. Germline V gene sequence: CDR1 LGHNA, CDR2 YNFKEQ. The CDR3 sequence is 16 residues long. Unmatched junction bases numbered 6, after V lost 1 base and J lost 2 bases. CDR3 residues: CASSQAWTGVTYEQYF. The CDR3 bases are TGTGCCAGCAGCCAAGCCTGGACAGGGGTGACCTACGAGCAGTACTTC.

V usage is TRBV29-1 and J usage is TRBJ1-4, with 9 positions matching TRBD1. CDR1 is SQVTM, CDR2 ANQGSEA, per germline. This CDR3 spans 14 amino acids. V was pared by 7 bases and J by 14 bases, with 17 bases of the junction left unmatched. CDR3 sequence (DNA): TGCAGCGCGTTGCTCGAGGGACAGGGAAGGAAGCTGTTTTTT. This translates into CSALLEGQGRKLFF.

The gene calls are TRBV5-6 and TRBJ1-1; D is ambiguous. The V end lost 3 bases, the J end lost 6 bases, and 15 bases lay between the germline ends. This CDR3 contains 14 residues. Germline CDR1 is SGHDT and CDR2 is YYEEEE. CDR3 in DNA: TGTGCCAGCAGCTCCCTGGAAAGGGAGTCTGAAGCTTTCTTT. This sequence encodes CASSSLERESEAFF.

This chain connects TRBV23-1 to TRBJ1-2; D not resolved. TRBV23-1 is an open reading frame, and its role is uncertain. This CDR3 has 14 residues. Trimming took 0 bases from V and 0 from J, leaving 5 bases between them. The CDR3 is CASSQSAANYGYTF. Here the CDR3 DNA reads TGCGCCAGCAGTCAATCTGCAGCTAACTATGGCTACACCTTC.

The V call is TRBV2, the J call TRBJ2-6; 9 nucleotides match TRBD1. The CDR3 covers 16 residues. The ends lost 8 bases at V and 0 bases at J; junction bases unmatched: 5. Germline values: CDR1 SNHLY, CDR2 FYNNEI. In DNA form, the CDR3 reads TGTGCCAGCGGGGGACAGGGACACTCTGGGGCCAACGTCCTGACTTTC. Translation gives CASGGQGHSGANVLTF.

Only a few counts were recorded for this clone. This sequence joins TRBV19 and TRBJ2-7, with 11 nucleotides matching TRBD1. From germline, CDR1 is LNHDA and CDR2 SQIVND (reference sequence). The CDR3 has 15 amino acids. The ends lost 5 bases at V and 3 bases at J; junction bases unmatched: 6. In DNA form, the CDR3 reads TGTGCCAGTAGTGACCGGGACAGGGGGGTCTACGAGCAGTACTTC. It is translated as CASSDRDRGVYEQYF.

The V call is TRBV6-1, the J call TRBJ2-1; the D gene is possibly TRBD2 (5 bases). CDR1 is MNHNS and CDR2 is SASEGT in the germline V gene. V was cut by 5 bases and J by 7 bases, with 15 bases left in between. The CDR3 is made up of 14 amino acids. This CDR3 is CASSPTRGWNEQFF. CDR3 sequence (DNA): TGTGCCAGCAGTCCTACCCGGGGTTGGAATGAGCAGTTCTTC.

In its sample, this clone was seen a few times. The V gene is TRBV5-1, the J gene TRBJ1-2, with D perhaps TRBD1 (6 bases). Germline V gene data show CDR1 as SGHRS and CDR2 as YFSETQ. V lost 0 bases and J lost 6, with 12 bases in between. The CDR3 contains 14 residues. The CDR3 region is CASSLDRGADGYTF. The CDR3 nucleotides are TGCGCCAGCAGCTTGGATCGGGGGGCAGATGGCTACACCTTC.

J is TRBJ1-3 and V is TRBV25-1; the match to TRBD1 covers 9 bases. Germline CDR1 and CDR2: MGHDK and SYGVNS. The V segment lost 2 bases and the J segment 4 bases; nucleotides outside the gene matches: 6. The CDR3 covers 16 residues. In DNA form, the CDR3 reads TGTGCCAGCAGTGAAGGGACAGGGTCTTGGGGAAACACCATATATTTT. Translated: CASSEGTGSWGNTIYF.

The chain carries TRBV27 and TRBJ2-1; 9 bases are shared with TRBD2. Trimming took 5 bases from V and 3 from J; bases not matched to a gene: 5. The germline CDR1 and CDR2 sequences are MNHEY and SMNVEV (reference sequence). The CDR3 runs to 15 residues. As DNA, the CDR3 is TGTGCCAGCAGTGTGACTAGCGGATACTACAATGAGCAGTTCTTC. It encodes CASSVTSGYYNEQFF.

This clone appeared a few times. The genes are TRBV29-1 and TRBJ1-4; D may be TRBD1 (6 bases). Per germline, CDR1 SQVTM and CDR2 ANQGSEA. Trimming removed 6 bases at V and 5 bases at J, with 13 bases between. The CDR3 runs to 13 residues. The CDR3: CSVWARGNEKLFF. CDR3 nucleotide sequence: TGCAGCGTATGGGCCAGGGGAAATGAAAAACTGTTTTTT.

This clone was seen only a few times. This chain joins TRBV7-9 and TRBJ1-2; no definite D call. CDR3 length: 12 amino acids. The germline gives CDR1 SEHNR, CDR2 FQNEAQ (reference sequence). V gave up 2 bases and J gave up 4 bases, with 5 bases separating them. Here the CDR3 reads CASSLTTYGYTF. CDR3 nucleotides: TGTGCCAGCAGCTTAACAACCTATGGCTACACCTTC.

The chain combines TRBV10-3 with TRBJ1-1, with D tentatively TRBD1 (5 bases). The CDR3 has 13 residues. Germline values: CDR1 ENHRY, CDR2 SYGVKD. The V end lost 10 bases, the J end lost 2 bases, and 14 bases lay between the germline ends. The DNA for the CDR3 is TGTGCCACTTCGACAGCGTTAAACACTGAAGCTTTCTTT. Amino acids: CATSTALNTEAFF.

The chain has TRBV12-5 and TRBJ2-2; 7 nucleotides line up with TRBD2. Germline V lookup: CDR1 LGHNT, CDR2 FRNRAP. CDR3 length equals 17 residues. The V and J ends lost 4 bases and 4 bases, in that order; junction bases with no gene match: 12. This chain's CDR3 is CASGYYPSRGVTGELFF. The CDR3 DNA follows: TGTGCTAGTGGTTACTATCCGAGTCGGGGGGTCACCGGGGAGCTGTTTTTT.

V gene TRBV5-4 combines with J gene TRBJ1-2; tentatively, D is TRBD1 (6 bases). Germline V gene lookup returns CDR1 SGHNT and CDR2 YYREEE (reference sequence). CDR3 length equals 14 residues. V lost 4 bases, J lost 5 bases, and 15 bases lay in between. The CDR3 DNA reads TGTGCCAGCAGCAGCGGACAGACAAGTTATGGCTACACCTTC. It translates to CASSSGQTSYGYTF.

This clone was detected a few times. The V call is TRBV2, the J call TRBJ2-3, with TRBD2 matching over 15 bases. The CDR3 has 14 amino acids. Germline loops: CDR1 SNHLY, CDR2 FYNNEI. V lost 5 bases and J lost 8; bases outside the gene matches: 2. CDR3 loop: CASSPGLAGGTQYF. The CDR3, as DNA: TGTGCCAGCAGTCCGGGACTAGCGGGAGGTACGCAGTATTTT.

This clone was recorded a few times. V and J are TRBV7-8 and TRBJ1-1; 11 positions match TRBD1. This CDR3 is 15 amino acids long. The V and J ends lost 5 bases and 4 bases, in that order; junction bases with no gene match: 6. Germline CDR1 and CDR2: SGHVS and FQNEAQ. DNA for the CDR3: TGTGCCAGCAGCCCCACCGGACAGGGGGCCACTGAAGCTTTCTTT. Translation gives CASSPTGQGATEAFF.

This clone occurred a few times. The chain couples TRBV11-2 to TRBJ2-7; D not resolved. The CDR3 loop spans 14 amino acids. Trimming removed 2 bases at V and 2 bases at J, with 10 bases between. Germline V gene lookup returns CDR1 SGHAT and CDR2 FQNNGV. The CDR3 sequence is CASSLRSSTYEQYF. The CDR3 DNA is TGTGCCAGCAGCTTACGGAGCAGTACCTACGAGCAGTACTTC.